These 8 T cell receptor beta chains share one sample of origin, sequenced in a study of somatic mutations in cytotoxic T cells in rheumatoid arthritis. The table came from immunoSEQ multiplex PCR; TCRdb's copy has only in-frame clones and leaves some out. The sample shows 25,000 to 30,000 clones, roughly 82% of them seen only once. Input material: CD8+ T cells sorted from blood. The receptors were sampled from a man over 45 in good health.

V is TRBV2 and J is TRBJ2-7, with D hard to call. Germline loops: CDR1 SNHLY, CDR2 FYNNEI. V was trimmed by 3 bases and J by 2 bases, leaving 20 bases between them. This CDR3 contains 17 residues. CDR3 region: CASSDRTRTSQAYEQYF. In DNA, the CDR3 is TGTGCCAGCAGTGACAGAACTCGGACGAGCCAGGCCTACGAGCAGTACTTC.

This clone was detected only once. This rearrangement joins TRBV29-1 to TRBJ2-1; no clear D. Trimming cost V 1 base and J 5 bases, with 6 bases left between them. Per germline, CDR1 SQVTM and CDR2 ANQGSEA. The CDR3 is 12 residues long. The CDR3 DNA sequence: TGCAGCGTTGAAGTGGGCAACAATGAGCAGTTCTTC. It encodes CSVEVGNNEQFF.

Here the CDR3 DNA reads TGTGCCAGCAGCCCACCGGGACTAGCCAATGAGCAGTTCTTC. Translated: CASSPPGLANEQFF. The J gene is TRBJ2-1, the V gene TRBV7-2, with 9 bases aligning to TRBD2. Germline trimming cut 5 bases from V and 6 bases from J; bases unmatched to any gene: 5. Germline V gene lookup returns CDR1 SGHTA and CDR2 FQGNSA. The CDR3 length is 14 residues.

The V call is TRBV4-1, the J call TRBJ2-1, with D unresolved. Trimming removed 3 bases from V and 7 bases from J, with 13 bases in between. This CDR3 region has 14 residues. Germline V gives CDR1 MGHRA, CDR2 YSYEKL. The CDR3 DNA follows: TGCGCCAGCAGCCACCCCCAAGAAGGGAATGAGCAGTTCTTC. Its protein product is CASSHPQEGNEQFF.

This chain links TRBV7-9 with TRBJ2-1; D remains unclear. Germline V gene data show CDR1 as SEHNR and CDR2 as FQNEAQ (reference sequence). Trimming removed 5 bases from V and 5 bases from J, with 28 bases in between. This CDR3 comprises 19 residues. The CDR3 here is CASSPESLYERRWNNEQFF. The CDR3 DNA follows: TGTGCCAGCAGCCCTGAGTCCCTCTACGAGAGACGCTGGAACAATGAGCAGTTCTTC.

The count of this clone is one. V gene TRBV5-4 combines with J gene TRBJ1-2; D remains ambiguous. The CDR3 consists of 14 residues. CDR1 is SGHNT, CDR2 YYREEE, per germline (reference sequence). With 4 bases removed from V and 4 bases from J, the gap between germline ends came to 14 bases. The CDR3 here is CASSKDRGGYGYTF. The CDR3 DNA is TGTGCCAGCAGCAAGGACCGGGGTGGCTATGGCTACACCTTC. Based on the CDR3 plus reference TRBV5-4 and TRBJ1-2, the full variable domain is ETGVTQSPTHLIKTRGQQVTLRCSSQSGHNTVSWYQQALGQGPQFIFQYYREEENGRGNFPPRFSGLQFPNYSSELNVNALELDDSALYLCASSKDRGGYGYTFGSGTRLTVV.

The chain combines TRBV11-2 with TRBJ2-1; possible D gene TRBD2, 6 bases. V lost 0 bases and J lost 10, with 10 bases in between. Looked up from germline, CDR1 is SGHAT and CDR2 is FQNNGV. This CDR3 has 13 residues. The CDR3 sequence: CASSLELAKEQFF. Written as DNA, the CDR3 is TGTGCCAGCAGCTTAGAACTAGCAAAAGAGCAGTTCTTC.

The CDR3 sequence is CASSEGKGGYGYTF. CDR3 DNA: TGTGCCAGCAGCGAGGGTAAGGGGGGCTATGGCTACACCTTC. The chain links TRBV9 to TRBJ1-2, with D perhaps matching TRBD1 (6 bases). Trimming removed 3 bases from V and 4 bases from J, with 13 bases in between. The length of the CDR3 is 14 residues. CDR1 is SGDLS, CDR2 YYNGEE, per germline.